The rows below give T cell receptor beta chains drawn from one sample of a study of prognosis after radiotherapy for stage I lung cancer. TCRdb analysed the multiplex PCR reads with MiXCR anew, one entry per CDR3 protein. The sample includes 20,000 or so distinct CDR3 sequences, roughly 45% of them seen just once. The specimen comprised PBMCs, sampled before or after stereotactic body radiation therapy (not recorded which). These receptors originate from a donor of 50 years or more with non-small cell lung cancer. The CDR3 runs from the conserved cysteine through the conserved F or W. Each record gives: J gene, V gene, clone size, D gene, CDR3 protein, CDR3 DNA. A D gene is named only where the DNA matches it firmly. Not every row has a clone size; where given, it reads once, few, many or a size class.

TRBJ1-1,TRBV20-1,.,.,CSARILGPSEAFF,TGCAGTGCTAGGATACTCGGGCCCAGCGAAGCTTTCTTT
TRBJ2-1,TRBV9,many,.,CASSVGKYNEQFF,TGTGCCAGCAGCGTAGGGAAATACAATGAGCAGTTCTTC
TRBJ2-6,TRBV6-5,many,.,CASSYSPVADSSGANVLTF,TGTGCCAGCAGTTACTCGCCGGTAGCGGATAGCTCTGGGGCCAACGTCCTGACTTTC
TRBJ2-2,TRBV20-1,many,.,CSAAPQGTGELFF,TGCAGTGCTGCACCACAGGGCACCGGGGAGCTGTTTTTT
TRBJ2-1,TRBV9,many,TRBD2,CASSVDTGTSGFSSYNEQFF,TGTGCCAGCAGCGTAGACACCGGGACTAGCGGATTCTCCTCCTACAATGAGCAGTTCTTC
TRBJ2-3,TRBV6-2/TRBV6-3,many,.,CASSYGGTDTQYF,TGTGCCAGCAGTTACGGGGGTACAGATACGCAGTATTTT
TRBJ1-1,TRBV5-4,.,TRBD1,CASSLSPGQRNIWNTEAFF,TGTGCCAGCAGCTTGAGTCCGGGACAGAGAAATATCTGGAACACTGAAGCTTTCTTT
TRBJ1-5,TRBV10-2,.,TRBD1,CTSSKGPGGNQPQHF,TGCACCAGCAGCAAAGGGCCAGGGGGAAATCAGCCCCAGCATTTT
TRBJ1-1,TRBV7-2,many,.,CASSLASGVAFF,TGTGCCAGCAGCTTAGCCTCAGGGGTAGCTTTCTTT
TRBJ2-4,TRBV19,few,.,CASSWGESENIRYF,TGTGCCAGTAGCTGGGGGGAGTCGGAAAACATTCGGTACTTC
TRBJ2-7,TRBV6-1,.,TRBD2,CPSSWTSGFSYEQYF,TGTCCCAGCAGCTGGACTAGCGGGTTCTCCTACGAGCAGTACTTC
TRBJ2-1,TRBV30,many,.,CAWSLITGNEQFF,TGTGCCTGGAGCCTTATCACTGGCAATGAGCAGTTCTTC
TRBJ1-4,TRBV9,many,TRBD1,CASSVGRQGYYEKLFF,TGTGCCAGCAGCGTAGGTAGACAGGGGTACTATGAAAAACTGTTTTTT
TRBJ2-1,TRBV14,.,.,CASGQPQGGGAYEQFF,TGTGCCAGCGGCCAACCTCAGGGAGGGGGGGCCTATGAGCAGTTCTTC
TRBJ2-1,TRBV27,many,TRBD1,CASRREVWDRGWNEQFF,TGTGCCAGCAGGAGAGAGGTCTGGGACAGGGGGTGGAATGAGCAGTTCTTC
TRBJ2-7,TRBV27,medium-sized,TRBD1,CASRTGGYEQYF,TGTGCCAGCCGGACAGGGGGGTACGAGCAGTACTTC
TRBJ2-7,TRBV10-3,.,.,CAIRQGNPYEQYF,TGTGCCATCCGGCAGGGAAACCCTTACGAGCAGTACTTC
TRBJ1-1,TRBV19,many,TRBD1,CASSISPDRTNTEAFF,TGTGCCAGTAGTATAAGTCCGGACAGGACGAACACTGAAGCTTTCTTT
TRBJ2-7,TRBV27,many,TRBD2,CATKRGGSYEQYF,TGTGCCACCAAACGGGGGGGCTCCTACGAGCAGTACTTC
TRBJ2-7,TRBV20-1,.,TRBD1,CSALMPGQHYEQYF,TGCAGTGCTCTGATGCCGGGACAGCACTACGAGCAGTACTTC
TRBJ2-3,TRBV9,many,TRBD2,CASSPGTSGRVGTDTQYF,TGTGCCAGCAGCCCCGGGACTAGCGGGAGGGTGGGCACAGATACGCAGTATTTT
TRBJ1-5,TRBV6-1,many,.,CASSAVPNGNQPQHF,TGTGCCAGCAGTGCCGTCCCGAATGGCAATCAGCCCCAGCATTTT
TRBJ1-2,TRBV6-1,many,.,CASSEGLYGYTF,TGTGCCAGCAGTGAGGGACTGTATGGCTACACCTTC
TRBJ2-7,TRBV4-2,many,.,CASSQEGEQYF,TGTGCCAGCAGCCAAGAGGGGGAGCAGTACTTC
TRBJ1-5,TRBV19,.,TRBD1,CASRGQSLNQPHHF,TGTGCCAGTAGGGGACAGTCGCTTAATCAGCCCCATCATTTT
TRBJ2-3,TRBV28,many,.,CASTETGDTQYF,TGTGCCAGCACCGAGACTGGAGATACGCAGTATTTT
TRBJ2-1,TRBV2,many,.,CASSESASYNEQFF,TGTGCCAGCAGTGAATCGGCCAGTTACAATGAGCAGTTCTTC
TRBJ2-7,TRBV5-1,.,.,CASSFEGVNEQYF,TGCGCCAGCAGCTTCGAGGGGGTAAACGAGCAGTACTTC
TRBJ1-5,TRBV6-1,.,TRBD1,CASSPEGGSSNQPQHF,TGTGCCAGCAGTCCAGAAGGGGGCTCGAGCAATCAGCCCCAGCATTTT
TRBJ2-2,TRBV5-6,many,TRBD2,CASSLLAGAEELFF,TGTGCCAGCAGCCTCTTAGCGGGAGCCGAGGAGCTGTTTTTT
TRBJ2-5,TRBV24-1,many,.,CATSDPIAGAETQYF,TGTGCCACCAGTGACCCCATCGCGGGTGCAGAGACCCAGTACTTC
TRBJ2-7,TRBV11-3,.,TRBD1,CASSRDRYEQYF,TGTGCCAGCAGCCGGGACAGGTACGAGCAGTACTTC
TRBJ2-1,TRBV19,.,TRBD2,CASSGTSGTYNEQFF,TGTGCCAGTAGTGGGACTAGCGGGACCTACAATGAGCAGTTCTTC
TRBJ1-1,TRBV2,many,.,CASSQGENTEAFF,TGTGCCAGCAGTCAGGGAGAGAACACTGAAGCTTTCTTT
TRBJ1-3,TRBV4-3,many,.,CASSPQGSGNTIYF,TGCGCCAGCAGCCCCCAGGGTAGTGGAAACACCATATATTTT
TRBJ2-7,TRBV5-4,many,.,CASSPTASNEQYF,TGTGCCAGCAGCCCGACGGCTAGCAACGAGCAGTACTTC
TRBJ2-7,TRBV27,medium-sized,TRBD1,CASSLRQGYEQYF,TGTGCCAGCAGCCTCCGACAGGGTTACGAGCAGTACTTC
TRBJ2-2,TRBV11-1,.,.,CASSDDQGEYTGELFF,TGTGCCAGCAGCGACGACCAGGGAGAATACACCGGGGAGCTGTTTTTT
TRBJ2-1,TRBV6-2/TRBV6-3,.,TRBD2,CASVLGEGLYEQFF,TGTGCCAGTGTCTTGGGGGAGGGCCTTTATGAGCAGTTCTTC
TRBJ2-3,TRBV28,.,.,CASSPSGRGTDTQYF,TGTGCCAGCAGTCCGTCCGGCAGGGGTACAGATACGCAGTATTTT
TRBJ2-7,TRBV24-1,.,.,CATSDGWRGGHEQYF,TGTGCCACCAGTGATGGATGGAGGGGCGGCCACGAGCAGTACTTC
TRBJ2-7,TRBV28,many,.,CASPPTTIRIQDLRSSYEQYF,TGTGCCAGCCCCCCGACTACGATAAGGATACAGGACTTAAGGAGCTCCTACGAGCAGTACTTC
TRBJ1-5,TRBV24-1,many,.,CATSVSGSYQPQHF,TGTGCCACCAGTGTATCAGGGTCCTACCAGCCCCAGCATTTT
TRBJ2-6,TRBV2,many,TRBD1,CASSPDRAGANVLTF,TGTGCCAGCAGTCCAGACAGGGCTGGGGCCAACGTCCTGACTTTC
TRBJ2-3,TRBV10-3,many,TRBD1,CASGTGSTDTQYF,TGTGCCAGCGGGACAGGGAGCACAGATACGCAGTATTTT
TRBJ2-1,TRBV12-5,many,.,CASAPDQSSYNEQFF,TGTGCTAGTGCCCCCGACCAGAGCTCCTACAATGAGCAGTTCTTC
TRBJ2-1,TRBV24-1,.,TRBD2,CATSERTSGNHEQFF,TGTGCCACCAGTGAGAGGACTAGCGGGAACCATGAGCAGTTCTTC
TRBJ1-2,TRBV27,few,.,CASSSQGYGYTF,TGTGCCAGCAGTTCCCAGGGGTATGGCTACACCTTC
TRBJ2-5,TRBV27,.,.,CASSETIEETKYF,TGTGCCAGCAGTGAGACGATTGAAGAGACCAAGTACTTC
TRBJ1-3,TRBV5-1,.,.,CASRLEMESGNTIYF,TGCGCCAGCAGATTGGAGATGGAATCTGGAAACACCATATATTTT
TRBJ2-2,TRBV15,many,.,CATSDASTGELFF,TGTGCCACCAGCGACGCGAGCACCGGGGAGCTGTTTTTT
TRBJ2-5,TRBV11-3,many,TRBD2,CASSWPWGEGQETQYF,TGTGCCAGCAGCTGGCCTTGGGGGGAGGGCCAGGAGACCCAGTACTTC
TRBJ1-5,TRBV12-3/TRBV12-4,.,.,CASSWISQPQHF,TGTGCCAGCAGTTGGATTTCGCAGCCCCAGCATTTT
TRBJ1-6,TRBV20-1,.,.,CSARDVPGNSNSPLHF,TGCAGTGCTAGAGATGTGCCAGGGAATAGTAATTCACCCCTCCACTTT